This is a list of T cell receptor beta chains from one sample in a study of cytotoxic CD8 clonotypes in ibrutinib-treated CLL. Profiling relied on immunoSEQ multiplex PCR, and the TCRdb table lists in-frame clones only, not all of them. Of some 92,000 clones detected, approximately 71% appear once; the ten largest clones hold 20% to 25%. The sequences come from PBMCs, collected after 24 months of ibrutinib treatment. These receptor sequences come from a human donor with chronic lymphocytic leukemia. Each CDR3 is given with its conserved first and last residue. The D gene is left open where the match is weak. The size entry is marked missing in some rows and otherwise reads once, few, many or a size class.

length: 15
J: TRBJ2-1
D: .
V: TRBV5-1
size: .
DNA: TGCGCCAGCAGCTCCCGGGGGCTATTGGTCGATGAGCAGTTCTTC
CDR3: CASSSRGLLVDEQFF

length: 13
J: TRBJ1-2
D: .
V: TRBV2
size: many
DNA: TGTGCCAGCAGGAGGACAGAGGAGAGTGGCTACACCTTC
CDR3: CASRRTEESGYTF

length: 13
J: TRBJ2-7
D: TRBD1
V: TRBV25-1
size: .
DNA: TGTGCCAGCGCCGGGACAGGGGTACAAAAGCAGTACTTC
CDR3: CASAGTGVQKQYF

length: 16
J: TRBJ2-5
D: .
V: TRBV7-8
size: .
DNA: TGTGCCAGCAGCTTAAAGCCGGCGCGGTTAAAAGAGACCCAGTACTTC
CDR3: CASSLKPARLKETQYF

length: 13
J: TRBJ1-6
D: .
V: TRBV9
size: .
DNA: TGTGTCAGCAGCGTAGAGGTGGGCTCACCCCTCCACTTT
CDR3: CVSSVEVGSPLHF

length: 16
J: TRBJ2-1
D: TRBD1
V: TRBV28
size: .
DNA: TGTGCCAGCAGTTTTCACGGACAGGGATCTTACAATGAGCAGTTCTTC
CDR3: CASSFHGQGSYNEQFF

length: 17
J: TRBJ2-1
D: .
V: TRBV14
size: .
DNA: TGTGCCAGCAGCCAAGATTTGAGCAGTTTGTCCTACAATGAGCAGTTCTTC
CDR3: CASSQDLSSLSYNEQFF

length: 17
J: TRBJ2-5
D: .
V: TRBV4-2
size: .
DNA: TGTGCCAGCAGCCAAGTCCCTCAATATGGGTCGGGCGAGACCCAGTACTTC
CDR3: CASSQVPQYGSGETQYF

length: 15
J: TRBJ1-6
D: .
V: TRBV2
size: .
DNA: TGTGCCAGCAAGACCTATTCCGGGACAAATTCACCCCTCCACTTT
CDR3: CASKTYSGTNSPLHF

length: 14
J: TRBJ2-7
D: TRBD1
V: TRBV19
size: .
DNA: TGTGCCAGTAGTGGTACACAGGGGGTGTACGAGCAGTACTTC
CDR3: CASSGTQGVYEQYF

length: 16
J: TRBJ1-2
D: .
V: TRBV27
size: once
DNA: TGTGCCAGCAGTTTATCCAGAACAGCCTCTAACTATGGCTACACCTTC
CDR3: CASSLSRTASNYGYTF

length: 12
J: TRBJ1-5
D: .
V: TRBV5-3
size: once
DNA: TGTGCCAGAAGGGAAGGGTTTCAGCCCCAGCATTTT
CDR3: CARREGFQPQHF

length: 13
J: TRBJ1-1
D: .
V: TRBV11-2
size: few
DNA: TGTGCCAGCAGCTACAGGGTAGACACTGAAGCTTTCTTT
CDR3: CASSYRVDTEAFF

length: 13
J: TRBJ1-1
D: .
V: TRBV27
size: few
DNA: TGTGCCAGCAGTGTCGAGAGTGGGGGTGAAGCTTTCTTT
CDR3: CASSVESGGEAFF

length: 17
J: TRBJ2-2
D: TRBD1
V: TRBV5-1
size: .
DNA: TGCGCCAGCAGCCCCTTGCCGGGGACAGGCAATGCCGGGGAGCTGTTTTTT
CDR3: CASSPLPGTGNAGELFF

length: 16
J: TRBJ1-1
D: .
V: TRBV5-1
size: .
DNA: TGCGCCAGCAGCTTGGCGGCAGGGGCCGGGAACACTGAAGCTTTCTTT
CDR3: CASSLAAGAGNTEAFF

length: 15
J: TRBJ1-4
D: TRBD1
V: TRBV11-2
size: .
DNA: TGTGCCAGCAGCTTAATGGGCAGGGGGGATGAAAAACTGTTTTTT
CDR3: CASSLMGRGDEKLFF

length: 13
J: TRBJ2-3
D: .
V: TRBV18
size: .
DNA: TGTGCCAGCTCACAGACGCTTACAGATACGCAGTATTTT
CDR3: CASSQTLTDTQYF

length: 16
J: TRBJ1-1
D: .
V: TRBV18
size: .
DNA: TGTGCCAGCTCACCACGTCCGTCCAGGGTGAACACTGAAGCTTTCTTT
CDR3: CASSPRPSRVNTEAFF

length: 16
J: TRBJ2-1
D: TRBD1
V: TRBV13
size: .
DNA: TGTGCCAGCAGCTCAACTAGGGGGCTCTCCTACAATGAGCAGTTCTTC
CDR3: CASSSTRGLSYNEQFF